This TCR beta chain was sequenced in a study of blood T cell repertoires in COVID-19. Overall study: Sites in the United States, Italy and Spain provided acute and convalescent COVID-19 samples. T cells, B-cell-depleted T cells, or PBMCs supplied cDNA or gDNA.

Using immunoSEQ multiplex PCR, the repertoire was profiled, and TCRdb retains in-frame clones only, with some absent. Of more than 60,000 clones listed, around nine tenths are singletons. Germline V gives CDR1 SGHTA, CDR2 FQGNSA. This CDR3 is built from 14 residues. The trim removed 3 bases at V and 4 bases at J, leaving 2 bases unmatched. This TCR was recovered from a woman aged 80 or over with active or convalescent COVID-19. Sequencing was done on a sample of peripheral blood. The chain is built from TRBV7-2 and TRBJ1-4, with 7 bases that match TRBD1. This chain's CDR3 is CASSFDRVNEKLFF. As DNA, the CDR3 is TGTGCCAGCAGCTTCGACAGGGTTAATGAAAAACTGTTTTTT.